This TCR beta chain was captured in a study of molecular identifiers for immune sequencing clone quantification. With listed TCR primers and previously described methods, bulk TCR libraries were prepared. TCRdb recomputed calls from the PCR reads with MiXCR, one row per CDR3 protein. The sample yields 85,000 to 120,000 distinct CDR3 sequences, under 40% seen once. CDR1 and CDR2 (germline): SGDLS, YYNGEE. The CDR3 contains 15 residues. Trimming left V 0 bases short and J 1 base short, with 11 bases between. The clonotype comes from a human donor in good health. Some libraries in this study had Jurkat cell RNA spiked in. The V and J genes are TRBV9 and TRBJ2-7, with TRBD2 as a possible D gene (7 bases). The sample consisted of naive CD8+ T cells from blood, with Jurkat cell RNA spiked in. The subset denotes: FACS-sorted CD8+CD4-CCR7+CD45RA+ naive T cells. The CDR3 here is CASSVAGGASYEQYF. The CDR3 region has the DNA TGTGCCAGCAGCGTAGCTGGGGGGGCGTCCTACGAGCAGTACTTC.